This T cell receptor (beta chain) was captured in a study of cytomegalovirus exposure and HLA in healthy donors. For the study at large: An analysis done earlier identified more than 100 million unique TCR beta sequences from about 179 million T cells. Study-wide results and caveats: HLA alleles were associated with roughly 15,000 TCR beta sequences in a later analysis at 0.05 false discovery rate.

PCR amplification relied on 60 Vbeta primers (plus 13 Jbeta primers). As originally analysed: An analysis that came later counted 73 million or so unique TCR beta chains, roughly 11 million shared. TCRdb keeps only in-frame clones here, not all; method: immunoSEQ multiplex PCR. V, J and clone size reflect that table, while D and trimming were determined from the DNA. The sample yields nearly 110,000 clones, 75% seen once. A note on this clone: Its matching antigen is unknown.

Sequencing was performed on PBMCs. The receptor's source is a male donor in good health and CMV-seropositive.

The CDR3 sequence is CASSQEGRPLYGYTF. CDR3 nucleotides: TGCGCCAGCAGCCAAGAGGGCAGGCCCCTCTATGGCTACACCTTC. The chain carries TRBV4-3 and TRBJ1-2; D gene ambiguous. CDR3 length: 15 residues. Germline values: CDR1 LGHNA, CDR2 YSLEER. V was clipped by 0 bases and J by 4 bases, with 12 bases between them.